One T cell receptor beta chain is described in this entry. Its antigen is unidentified. Over chemoradiotherapy, repertoires were sampled more than once. Sequencing was performed with immunoSEQ multiplex PCR; in TCRdb, only in-frame clones are kept and a portion is missing. The sample shows about 68,000 clones, almost 90% of them seen only once. This sample was taken from a study of chemoradiotherapy in HPV16-positive cancers. Study-wide results and limits: Non-HPV-specific T cells did not expand in tumors during treatment, whereas candidate HPV-specific clones and E7-related motifs did. Better recurrence-free survival went with HPV-responsive T-cell expansion in HPV16-positive patients.

Per the germline V gene, CDR1 is SGHAT and CDR2 is FQNNGV. This CDR3 region has 18 residues. V lost 2 bases and J lost 0; bases outside the gene matches: 10. The origin of this receptor is a human donor with HPV-associated anogenital cancer. This chain connects TRBV11-2 to TRBJ2-4, with 7 bases aligning to TRBD2. Sequencing was performed on blood, taken from a patient who underwent chemoradiotherapy. The CDR3 bases are TGTGCCAGCAGCTTATCCCCTAGTGGGGGGGGAGCCAAAAACATTCAGTACTTC. This sequence encodes CASSLSPSGGGAKNIQYF.